The sequence of this TCR beta chain was determined in a study of T cell responses to AZD1222 COVID-19 vaccine. Only in-frame clones appear in the TCRdb table, and some are missing; sequencing was by immunoSEQ multiplex PCR. The profile shows 150,000 or so clones, 93% of them singletons. The CDR3 has 12 residues. Germline CDR1 GTSNPN, CDR2 SVGIG (reference sequence). The V and J ends lost 4 bases and 5 bases respectively, with 11 bases between them. Concerning this clone: Its antigen remains unidentified.

Broader study findings: The reported proportion of spike-specific TCRs targeting unmutated variant regions was nearly half. After the peak T cell response, and only then, were repertoires sampled. Regions 160-218 and 743-854 dominated among vaccine-associated CD4 TCRs spanning spike.

This chain uses TRBV30 with TRBJ1-2; TRBD1 might be the D (6 bases). The origin of this receptor is an adult in good health. Here the sequenced sample was peripheral blood, taken on day 0 of AZD1222 vaccination. CDR3 loop: CAWTGDGYGYTF. Written as DNA, the CDR3 is TGTGCCTGGACAGGGGATGGGTATGGCTACACCTTC.